The 16 T cell receptor beta chains below come from one sample, sequenced in a study of T cell responses to AZD1222 COVID-19 vaccine. Repertoires were generated with immunoSEQ multiplex PCR, while TCRdb's copy carries only in-frame clones and drops some. Of some 88,000 clones listed, roughly nine tenths were seen once; the top ten hold about 5.2%. Source: peripheral blood, taken on day 0 of AZD1222 vaccination. The source of these receptors is an adult in good health.

The chain has TRBV24-1 and TRBJ2-1, with 7 bases identical to TRBD2. The CDR3 contains 15 residues. J gave up 9 bases and V 2 bases, and 9 bases lay outside the gene matches. In germline, CDR1 is KGHDR, CDR2 SFDVKD. CDR3 amino acids: CATSDYGLVGSEQFF. In DNA form, the CDR3 reads TGTGCCACCAGTGATTACGGACTAGTTGGGAGTGAGCAGTTCTTC.

The V and J genes are TRBV30 and TRBJ1-6; maybe TRBD1 (5 bases). The V and J ends lost 0 bases and 10 bases respectively, with 13 bases between them. Germline CDR1 and CDR2: GTSNPN and SVGIG (reference sequence). The CDR3 covers 14 residues. CDR3 residues: CAWSVLARASPLHF. The CDR3 DNA reads TGTGCCTGGAGTGTACTGGCCAGGGCGTCACCCCTCCACTTT.

In this sample, this clone turned up once. The chain combines TRBV29-1 with TRBJ2-1, with 9 bases lining up with TRBD2. Germline CDR1 reads SQVTM; CDR2 reads ANQGSEA. The CDR3 runs 15 residues. V shed 6 bases and J 0 bases; nucleotides not matched to a gene: 6. The CDR3 spells CSVAGLASSYNEQFF. In DNA form, the CDR3 reads TGCAGCGTGGCTGGACTAGCGAGCTCCTACAATGAGCAGTTCTTC.

This clone showed up just once. V is TRBV10-3 and J is TRBJ2-5; D possibly corresponds to TRBD2 (7 bases). The CDR3 is 16 residues long. Germline CDR1 ENHRY, CDR2 SYGVKD. Trimming left V 3 bases short and J 4 bases short, with 18 bases between. Written as DNA, the CDR3 is TGTGCCATCAGTGACCCACAGGGAGGGGTGGGAGAGACCCAGTACTTC. Its protein is CAISDPQGGVGETQYF.

The chain links TRBV29-1 to TRBJ2-1; maybe TRBD1 (6 bases). The CDR3 runs 14 residues. V shed 8 bases and J shed 1 base, with 15 bases lying between them. CDR1 SQVTM and CDR2 ANQGSEA come from the germline V gene. CDR3 sequence: CSSDGDTSYNEQFF. In DNA, the CDR3 is TGCAGCTCGGACGGGGACACTTCCTACAATGAGCAGTTCTTC.

V and J are TRBV6-2 or TRBV6-3 and TRBJ2-7; the match to TRBD2 covers 9 bases. The germline CDR1 and CDR2 sequences are MNHEY and SVGEGT. Losses at the gene ends were 2 bases for V and 5 bases for J; bases not matched to a gene: 10. The CDR3 is made up of 16 amino acids. CDR3 sequence: CASSYPGLARIDEQYF. The CDR3, as DNA: TGTGCCAGCAGTTACCCGGGACTAGCAAGGATAGACGAGCAGTACTTC.

The chain uses TRBV29-1 and TRBJ2-5; no reliable D call. The CDR3 runs 13 residues. V lost 5 bases, J lost 0 bases, and 10 bases lay in between. CDR1 is SQVTM, CDR2 ANQGSEA, per germline. CDR3 protein: CSVSDRYQETQYF. The CDR3 DNA is TGCAGCGTTTCTGACCGTTACCAAGAGACCCAGTACTTC.

In this sample, this clone turned up once. This chain links TRBV20-1 with TRBJ1-1; D may be TRBD1 (6 bases). V was pared by 4 bases and J by 8 bases, with 11 bases between. The CDR3 contains 11 residues. Germline lookup yields CDR1 DFQATT and CDR2 SNEGSKA (reference sequence). In DNA form, the CDR3 reads TGCAGTGCTACCTCAGGACAGGAAGCTTTCTTT. Encoded protein: CSATSGQEAFF.

This clone was counted once. The V call is TRBV5-1, the J call TRBJ2-1, with TRBD2 identical over 11 bases. With V trimmed by 2 bases and J by 0 bases, 13 bases remained unmatched. Germline lookup yields CDR1 SGHRS and CDR2 YFSETQ. The CDR3 contains 20 residues. The CDR3 coding sequence is TGCGCCAGCAGCTTACCCCGGACTAGCGGGCCGCGCTACTCCTACAATGAGCAGTTCTTC. Translated, it gives CASSLPRTSGPRYSYNEQFF.

V usage is TRBV5-4 and J usage is TRBJ1-5; tentatively, D is TRBD1 (6 bases). Trimming cost V 0 bases and J 16 bases, with 14 bases left between them. The CDR3 totals 12 residues. CDR1 and CDR2 from the germline V gene are SGHNT and YYREEE (reference sequence). The CDR3 region is CASSLDGQLQHF. The CDR3 coding sequence is TGTGCCAGCAGCTTGGATGGACAGCTTCAACATTTT. The variable domain in full, with the rest retrieved from reference TRBV5-4 and TRBJ1-5, is ETGVTQSPTHLIKTRGQQVTLRCSSQSGHNTVSWYQQALGQGPQFIFQYYREEENGRGNFPPRFSGLQFPNYSSELNVNALELDDSALYLCASSLDGQLQHFGDGTRLSIL.

V and J are TRBV6-5 and TRBJ2-7; D is undetermined. This CDR3 is built from 14 residues. Between the trimmed V and J ends, which lost 0 bases and 3 bases, there was a span of 9 bases. CDR1 and CDR2 (germline): MNHEY, SVGAGI. For the CDR3, the DNA is TGTGCCAGCAGTTACTCGTCAGAAGACTACGAGCAGTACTTC. This gives the protein CASSYSSEDYEQYF.

V and J are TRBV6-2 or TRBV6-3 and TRBJ2-5, with a possible D match to TRBD1 (6 bases). CDR1 and CDR2 from the germline V gene are MNHEY and SVGEGT. The CDR3 spans 15 residues. Trimming took 4 bases from V and 1 from J, leaving 13 bases between them. The CDR3 region is CASSFVPDSQETQYF. CDR3 nucleotide sequence: TGTGCCAGCAGTTTCGTCCCGGACAGCCAAGAGACCCAGTACTTC.

The V gene is TRBV10-3, the J gene TRBJ1-5; TRBD1 matches at 7 bases. The CDR3 totals 13 residues. Germline CDR1 ENHRY, CDR2 SYGVKD. J lost 4 bases, V lost 10 bases, and 7 bases had no gene match. CDR3 nucleotides: TGTGCCAGTGCCCGACAGGGAAATCAGCCCCAGCATTTT. Translated: CASARQGNQPQHF.

The chain carries TRBV19 and TRBJ1-2, with TRBD1 matching 8 bases. The CDR3 length is 16 residues. J gave up 5 bases and V 2 bases, and 10 bases lay outside the gene matches. Per germline, CDR1 LNHDA and CDR2 SQIVND (reference sequence). The CDR3 here is CASSIRRDRNIYGYTF. DNA for the CDR3: TGTGCCAGTAGTATAAGACGGGACAGGAATATATATGGCTACACCTTC.

This chain uses TRBV18 with TRBJ2-7, with 9 bases lining up with TRBD1. The CDR3 covers 15 residues. J was trimmed by 3 bases and V by 3 bases; bases with no gene match: 6. CDR1 and CDR2 (germline): KGHSH, LQKENI. In nucleotides, the CDR3 is TGTGCCAGCTCACCGCCGGGACAGGGTGGCTACGAGCAGTACTTC. Residues: CASSPPGQGGYEQYF.

This clone turned up a few times. The CDR3 region is CASSQNRGSGRDTQYF. The DNA for the CDR3 is TGTGCCAGCAGCCAAAACCGGGGTAGCGGGAGGGATACGCAGTATTTT. The V call is TRBV7-2, the J call TRBJ2-3; 10 nucleotides match TRBD2. V shed 5 bases, J shed 6 bases, and the junction held 11 bases outside the gene matches. The germline V gene encodes CDR1 SGHTA and CDR2 FQGNSA. This CDR3 comprises 16 residues.